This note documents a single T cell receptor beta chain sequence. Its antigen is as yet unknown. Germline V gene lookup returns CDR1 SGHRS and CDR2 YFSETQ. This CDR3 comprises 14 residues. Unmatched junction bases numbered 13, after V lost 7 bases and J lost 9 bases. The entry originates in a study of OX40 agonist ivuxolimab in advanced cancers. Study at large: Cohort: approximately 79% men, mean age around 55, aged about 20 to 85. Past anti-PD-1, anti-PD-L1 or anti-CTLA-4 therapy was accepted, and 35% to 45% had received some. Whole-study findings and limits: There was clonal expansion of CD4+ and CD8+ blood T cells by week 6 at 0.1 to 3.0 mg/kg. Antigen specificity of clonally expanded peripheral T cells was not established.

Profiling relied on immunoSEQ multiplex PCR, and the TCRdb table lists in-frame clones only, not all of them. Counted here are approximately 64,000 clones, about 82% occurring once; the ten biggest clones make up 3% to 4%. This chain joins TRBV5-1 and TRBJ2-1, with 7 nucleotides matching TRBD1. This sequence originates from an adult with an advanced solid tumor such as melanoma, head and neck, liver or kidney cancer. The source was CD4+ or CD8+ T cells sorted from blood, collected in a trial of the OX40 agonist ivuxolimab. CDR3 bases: TGCGCCAGCGGCCAGACAGGGTCTATTGGTGAGCAGTTCTTC. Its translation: CASGQTGSIGEQFF. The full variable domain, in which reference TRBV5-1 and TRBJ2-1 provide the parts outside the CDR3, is KAGVTQTPRYLIKTRGQQVTLSCSPISGHRSVSWYQQTPGQGLQFLFEYFSETQRNKGNFPGRFSGRQFSNSRSEMNVSTLELGDSALYLCASGQTGSIGEQFFGPGTRLTVL.